Following are 8 T cell receptor beta chains from one sample sequenced in a study of blood T cell repertoires in COVID-19. Method: immunoSEQ multiplex PCR; TCRdb's copy keeps in-frame clones and lacks some. The data hold approximately 90,000 clones, with approximately 79% observed a single time. The sequenced sample was peripheral blood. These receptors were collected from a man between 70 and 80 years old with acute or convalescent COVID-19.

V and J are TRBV6-5 and TRBJ2-2, with 7 bases lining up with TRBD1. Germline loops: CDR1 MNHEY, CDR2 SVGAGI. Trimming cost V 6 bases and J 8 bases; bases outside gene matches: 12. The CDR3 consists of 15 residues. The DNA for the CDR3 is TGTGCCAGCAGCCTCACCCGGGACAGCATTGGGGAGCTGTTTTTT. It codes for CASSLTRDSIGELFF.

The J gene is TRBJ1-1, the V gene TRBV28, with 7 nucleotides matching TRBD1. The CDR3 is made up of 14 amino acids. V gave up 5 bases and J gave up 1 base; unmatched junction bases: 4. CDR1 is MDHEN and CDR2 is SYDVKM in the germline V gene. The CDR3 reads CASSQGGTNTEAFF. CDR3 nucleotide sequence: TGTGCCAGCAGTCAGGGGGGAACGAACACTGAAGCTTTCTTT.

V gene TRBV19 combines with J gene TRBJ1-4; no clear D gene. The CDR3 runs to 14 residues. The V end lost 2 bases, the J end lost 1 base, and 5 bases lay between the germline ends. Germline-derived CDR1 and CDR2 are LNHDA and SQIVND (reference sequence). This chain's CDR3 is CASSIIGTNEKLFF. DNA of the CDR3: TGTGCCAGTAGTATAATCGGAACTAATGAAAAACTGTTTTTT.

The chain combines TRBV5-1 with TRBJ2-3; TRBD2 aligns across 13 bases. Trimming at V came to 4 bases and at J to 4 bases, leaving 9 bases not matched to a gene. The CDR3 extends over 17 amino acids. Germline V gene sequence: CDR1 SGHRS, CDR2 YFSETQ. The chain's CDR3 is CASSIGLAGVDADTQYF. In DNA, the CDR3 is TGCGCCAGCAGCATAGGACTAGCGGGGGTTGACGCAGATACGCAGTATTTT.

The chain has TRBV19 and TRBJ1-3; 9 bases line up with TRBD1. CDR1 and CDR2 from the germline V gene are LNHDA and SQIVND (reference sequence). The CDR3 extends over 15 amino acids. V shed 6 bases and J 4 bases; nucleotides not matched to a gene: 7. The CDR3 region is CASSGTGGRGNTIYF. DNA for the CDR3: TGTGCCAGTAGCGGAACAGGGGGCCGCGGAAACACCATATATTTT.

The rearrangement joins TRBV5-1 to TRBJ2-7; possibly TRBD2 for D (5 bases). Germline V CDR1 and CDR2: SGHRS, YFSETQ. The V and J ends lost 5 bases and 4 bases respectively, with 13 bases between them. The CDR3 is 13 residues long. For the CDR3, the DNA is TGCGCCAGCAGTGCCGGGGAAGGGTACGAGCAGTACGTC. Translating it yields CASSAGEGYEQYV.

This clone appeared once. The V call is TRBV18, the J call TRBJ2-3; 8 nucleotides align to TRBD1. J lost 3 bases, V lost 5 bases, and 7 bases had no gene match. The V gene's germline CDR1 is KGHSH and CDR2 LQKENI. This CDR3 contains 15 residues. The CDR3 protein is CASSRDRGSTDTQYF. The CDR3 DNA reads TGTGCCAGCTCAAGAGACAGGGGCAGTACAGATACGCAGTATTTT. Drawing the rest from reference TRBV18 and TRBJ2-3, the complete variable domain is NAGVMQNPRHLVRRRGQEARLRCSPMKGHSHVYWYRQLPEEGLKFMVYLQKENIIDESGMPKERFSAEFPKEGPSILRIQQVVRGDSAAYFCASSRDRGSTDTQYFGPGTRLTVL.

The CDR3 reads CASARGTEAFF. In DNA form, the CDR3 reads TGTGCCAGCGCCAGGGGCACTGAAGCTTTCTTT. This rearrangement joins TRBV6-5 to TRBJ1-1; possible D gene TRBD1, 6 bases. V lost 8 bases and J 4 bases, leaving 8 bases between the germline ends. CDR1 is MNHEY, CDR2 SVGAGI, per germline. This CDR3 comprises 11 residues.